This T cell receptor beta chain was sequenced during a study of blood T cell repertoires in COVID-19. Study-wide context: Sites in the United States, Italy and Spain provided acute and convalescent COVID-19 samples. T cells, B-cell-depleted T cells, or PBMCs supplied cDNA or gDNA.

On this clone: The same CDR3 can be traced to other DNA sequences in this sample.

In the original workflow: Counts of nucleated cells, estimated from reference gene primer amplification, were obtained. Measured with immunoSEQ multiplex PCR; TCRdb has only the in-frame clones, and not every one. That table gives V, J and clone size, and the DNA gave D and trimming. The sample has 65,000 to 70,000 clones; over 65% are singletons. This CDR3 contains 15 residues. Germline CDR1 SGHRS, CDR2 YFSETQ. Trimming cost V 4 bases and J 0 bases; bases outside gene matches: 2. This receptor was identified in a human donor in a cohort sampled during active COVID-19. The sample comprised peripheral blood. This rearrangement joins TRBV5-1 to TRBJ1-3, with 9 nucleotides matching TRBD1. The CDR3, as DNA: TGCGCCAGCAGCCCGGACAGGGGCTCTGGAAACACCATATATTTT. Its translation: CASSPDRGSGNTIYF.